The 15 T cell receptor beta chains reported below all come from one sample, sequenced in a study of T-cell memory formation after mild COVID-19. TCRdb fed the 5' RACE reads into MiXCR, producing one record per CDR3 protein. The sample carries about 560,000 distinct CDR3 sequences, approximately 21% recorded once. Sequenced: PBMCs or a T cell subset sorted from them (not recorded which). The receptors here all came from an adult woman who had mild COVID-19 (a few samples of this study predate the infection). Cell type and time point are not known.

This clonotype turned up a few times. This CDR3 reads CASSIPLGTSGLSSYNEQFF. The CDR3 bases are TGTGCCAGCAGCATACCGTTAGGGACTAGCGGGCTAAGCTCCTACAATGAGCAGTTCTTC. The chain links TRBV9 to TRBJ2-1, with TRBD2 identical over 12 bases. CDR3 length equals 20 residues. Per the germline V gene, CDR1 is SGDLS and CDR2 is YYNGEE. V shed 4 bases and J 0 bases; nucleotides not matched to a gene: 14.

This clonotype was counted between two and nine times. This chain links TRBV7-3 with TRBJ2-1, with a tentative D call TRBD2 (5 bases). The CDR3 consists of 16 residues. V was shortened by 4 bases and J by 4 bases, with 17 bases between the two germline ends. The germline V gene encodes CDR1 SGHTA and CDR2 FQGTGA. In nucleotides, the CDR3 is TGTGCCAGCAGCTCCGGAGGCGCGGCTACATACAATGAGCAGTTCTTC. This encodes CASSSGGAATYNEQFF.

J is TRBJ2-7 and V is TRBV7-2, with 7 bases identical to TRBD1. Germline CDR1 is SGHTA and CDR2 is FQGNSA. This CDR3 contains 16 residues. With V trimmed by 4 bases and J by 0 bases, 9 bases remained unmatched. DNA of the CDR3: TGTGCCAGCAGCTCACCCCCGGGACAGAGCTCCTACGAGCAGTACTTC. This gives the protein CASSSPPGQSSYEQYF. Combining the CDR3 with reference TRBV7-2 and TRBJ2-7 gives the whole variable domain GAGVSQSPSNKVTEKGKDVELRCDPISGHTALYWYRQSLGQGLEFLIYFQGNSAPDKSGLPSDRFSAERTGGSVSTLTIQRTQQEDSAVYLCASSSPPGQSSYEQYFGPGTRLTVT.

This clonotype was found many times. The chain employs TRBV7-9 and TRBJ1-2, with D perhaps matching TRBD1 (6 bases). There are 15 residues in the CDR3. Looked up from germline, CDR1 is SEHNR and CDR2 is FQNEAQ (reference sequence). Between the trimmed V and J ends, which lost 0 bases and 8 bases, there was a span of 16 bases. Here the CDR3 reads CASSLAGALLGGYTF. The CDR3 DNA is TGTGCCAGCAGCTTAGCGGGGGCCCTACTGGGCGGCTACACCTTC.

The J gene is TRBJ1-1, the V gene TRBV5-1; D not resolved. Trimming stripped 0 bases from V and 2 bases from J, with 11 bases between. The CDR3 consists of 15 residues. Germline V lookup: CDR1 SGHRS, CDR2 YFSETQ. CDR3 DNA: TGCGCCAGCAGCTTGGACTGGACGGTAAACACTGAAGCTTTCTTT. This encodes CASSLDWTVNTEAFF.

This clonotype was recorded a few times. The chain links TRBV7-2 to TRBJ2-7; 12 nucleotides agree with TRBD2. Losses at the gene ends were 1 base for V and 5 bases for J; bases not matched to a gene: 0. In germline, CDR1 is SGHTA, CDR2 FQGNSA. This CDR3 comprises 14 residues. The CDR3, as DNA: TGTGCCAGCAGCTTAGGACTAGCGGGAGACGAGCAGTACTTC. It encodes CASSLGLAGDEQYF. Drawing the rest from reference TRBV7-2 and TRBJ2-7, the complete variable domain is GAGVSQSPSNKVTEKGKDVELRCDPISGHTALYWYRQSLGQGLEFLIYFQGNSAPDKSGLPSDRFSAERTGGSVSTLTIQRTQQEDSAVYLCASSLGLAGDEQYFGPGTRLTVT.

The chain couples TRBV7-8 to TRBJ2-5, with 9 bases that match TRBD2. V was clipped by 0 bases and J by 2 bases; unmatched bases: 7. The length of the CDR3 is 17 residues. Germline loops: CDR1 SGHVS, CDR2 FQNEAQ. The CDR3: CASSLARLAGPQETQYF. The CDR3 coding sequence is TGTGCCAGCAGCTTAGCTCGCCTAGCGGGGCCTCAAGAGACCCAGTACTTC.

The count of this clonotype is one. This chain uses TRBV4-1 with TRBJ2-6; D is possibly TRBD2 (6 bases). V dropped 0 bases and J dropped 0 bases, with 9 bases sitting between them. Germline V gives CDR1 MGHRA, CDR2 YSYEKL. The CDR3 runs to 17 residues. CDR3 sequence (DNA): TGCGCCAGCAGCCAAGAGGGACTCACCTCTGGGGCCAACGTCCTGACTTTC. Its protein is CASSQEGLTSGANVLTF.

This clonotype was observed a few times. In DNA, the CDR3 is TGTGCCAGCAGCAGCACAGGGGGCAGCTCTGGGGCCAACGTCCTGACTTTC. It encodes CASSSTGGSSGANVLTF. The chain uses TRBV7-3 and TRBJ2-6, with 9 positions matching TRBD1. J lost 0 bases, V lost 5 bases, and 5 bases had no gene match. The CDR3 sequence is 17 residues long. CDR1 and CDR2 from the germline V gene are SGHTA and FQGTGA.

The sample holds a few counts of this clonotype. The V gene is TRBV5-5, the J gene TRBJ2-5, with 7 positions matching TRBD2. V was clipped by 4 bases and J by 5 bases; unmatched bases: 14. This CDR3 region has 16 residues. Germline values: CDR1 SGHKS, CDR2 YYEKEE (reference sequence). CDR3 loop: CASSAPGLLPQETQYF. In DNA form, the CDR3 reads TGTGCCAGCAGCGCGCCGGGACTACTCCCTCAGGAGACCCAGTACTTC. The entire variable domain, with the rest obtained from reference TRBV5-5 and TRBJ2-5, is as follows: DAGVTQSPTHLIKTRGQQVTLRCSPISGHKSVSWYQQVLGQGPQFIFQYYEKEERGRGNFPDRFSARQFPNYSSELNVNALLLGDSALYLCASSAPGLLPQETQYFGPGTRLLVL.

The chain is built from TRBV19 and TRBJ1-2, with 9 bases fitting TRBD1. Germline CDR1 LNHDA, CDR2 SQIVND (reference sequence). Trimming cost V 5 bases and J 2 bases; bases outside gene matches: 6. The CDR3 loop spans 15 amino acids. The CDR3, as DNA: TGTGCCAGTAGTTCTCCCGGGACAGGGAACTATGGCTACACCTTC. The encoded protein is CASSSPGTGNYGYTF.

In its sample, this clonotype was seen a few times. The V and J genes are TRBV7-9 and TRBJ2-5; 8 nucleotides agree with TRBD2. Germline CDR1 and CDR2: SEHNR and FQNEAQ (reference sequence). The CDR3 contains 18 residues. Trimming at V came to 3 bases and at J to 4 bases, leaving 16 bases not matched to a gene. The CDR3 region has the DNA TGTGCCAGCAGCTTCCGAACCTGGTTAGCGGGGAGGGGAGAGACCCAGTACTTC. This codes for CASSFRTWLAGRGETQYF.

This clonotype occurred a few times. This chain uses TRBV7-6 with TRBJ2-1, with TRBD2 matching over 16 bases. This CDR3 is 16 amino acids long. Germline lookup yields CDR1 SGHVS and CDR2 FNYEAQ. Trimming cost V 3 bases and J 7 bases; bases outside gene matches: 3. CDR3 protein: CASSLGLAGGGNEQFF. The DNA of the CDR3 is TGTGCCAGCAGCTTGGGACTAGCGGGAGGGGGTAATGAGCAGTTCTTC.

This clonotype showed up just a few times. The chain has TRBV7-3 and TRBJ1-1; D is possibly TRBD1 (5 bases). The germline V gene has CDR1 SGHTA and CDR2 FQGTGA. The V end was cut by 5 bases, the J end by 4 bases, with 14 bases between. This CDR3 comprises 14 residues. The CDR3, as DNA: TGTGCCAGCAGCCTTGGGTTTGGGGGCACTGAAGCTTTCTTT. Amino acids: CASSLGFGGTEAFF.

The chain is built from TRBV24-1 and TRBJ2-7, with D possibly TRBD2 on 5 matching bases. The CDR3 runs to 16 residues. Trimming removed 0 bases at V and 6 bases at J, with 17 bases between. Per the germline V gene, CDR1 is KGHDR and CDR2 is SFDVKD. The CDR3 reads CATSDLHMVRSGEQYF. The CDR3 DNA follows: TGTGCCACCAGTGATTTGCATATGGTCCGCAGCGGCGAGCAGTACTTC.